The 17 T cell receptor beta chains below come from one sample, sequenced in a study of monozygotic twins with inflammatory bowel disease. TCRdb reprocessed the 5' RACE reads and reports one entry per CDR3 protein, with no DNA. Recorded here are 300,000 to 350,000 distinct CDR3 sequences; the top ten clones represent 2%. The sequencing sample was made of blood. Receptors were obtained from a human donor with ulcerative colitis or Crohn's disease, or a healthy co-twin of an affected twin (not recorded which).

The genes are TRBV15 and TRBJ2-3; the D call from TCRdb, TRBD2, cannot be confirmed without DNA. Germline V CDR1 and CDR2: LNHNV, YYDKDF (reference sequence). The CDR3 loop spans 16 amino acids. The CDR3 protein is CATSRELAGVPDTQYF.

The CDR3 sequence: CSARDDRAYYEQYF. This rearrangement joins TRBV20-1 to TRBJ2-7; TCRdb names TRBD1, which stays unverified in the absence of DNA. CDR3 length equals 14 residues. Germline CDR1 reads DFQATT; CDR2 reads SNEGSKA (reference sequence).

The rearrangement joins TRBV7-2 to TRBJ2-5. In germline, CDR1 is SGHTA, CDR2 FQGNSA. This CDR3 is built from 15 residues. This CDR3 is CASSLAGWYQETQYF.

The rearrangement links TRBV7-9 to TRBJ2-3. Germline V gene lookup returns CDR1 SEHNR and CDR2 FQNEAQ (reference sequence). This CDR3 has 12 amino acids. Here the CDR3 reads CASSSTGDTQYF.

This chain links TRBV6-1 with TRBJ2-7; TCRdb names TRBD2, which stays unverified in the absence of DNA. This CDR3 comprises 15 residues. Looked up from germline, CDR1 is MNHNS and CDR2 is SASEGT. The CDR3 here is CASSPRLAGGDEQYF.

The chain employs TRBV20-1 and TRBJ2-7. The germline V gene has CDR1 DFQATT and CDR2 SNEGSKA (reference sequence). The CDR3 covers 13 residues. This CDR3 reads CTPSMGSSYEQYF.

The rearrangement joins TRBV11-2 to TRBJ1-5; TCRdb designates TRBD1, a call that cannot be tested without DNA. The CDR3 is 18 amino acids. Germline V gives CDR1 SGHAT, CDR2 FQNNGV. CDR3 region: CASTEPGQAFYSNQPQHF.

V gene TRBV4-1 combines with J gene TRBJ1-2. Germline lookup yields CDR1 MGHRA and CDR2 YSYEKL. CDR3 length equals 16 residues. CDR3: CASSQDRVPRGYGYTF.

The CDR3 loop is CASSLEPLNTGELFF. The chain joins TRBV5-1 to TRBJ2-2. Germline V CDR1 and CDR2: SGHRS, YFSETQ. The CDR3 is made up of 15 amino acids.

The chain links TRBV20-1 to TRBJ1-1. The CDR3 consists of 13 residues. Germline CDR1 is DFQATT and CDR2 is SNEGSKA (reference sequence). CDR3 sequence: CSAEVGIGAEAFF.

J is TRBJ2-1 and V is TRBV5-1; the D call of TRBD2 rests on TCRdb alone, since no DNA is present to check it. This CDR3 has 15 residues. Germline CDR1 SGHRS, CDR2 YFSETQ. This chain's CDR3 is CASSFTSGRANEQFF. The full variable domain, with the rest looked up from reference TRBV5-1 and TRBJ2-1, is KAGVTQTPRYLIKTRGQQVTLSCSPISGHRSVSWYQQTPGQGLQFLFEYFSETQRNKGNFPGRFSGRQFSNSRSEMNVSTLELGDSALYLCASSFTSGRANEQFFGPGTRLTVL.

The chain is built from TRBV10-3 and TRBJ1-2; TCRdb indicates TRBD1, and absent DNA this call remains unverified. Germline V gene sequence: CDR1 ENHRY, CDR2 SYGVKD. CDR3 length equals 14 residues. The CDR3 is CAISESSGNYGYTF.

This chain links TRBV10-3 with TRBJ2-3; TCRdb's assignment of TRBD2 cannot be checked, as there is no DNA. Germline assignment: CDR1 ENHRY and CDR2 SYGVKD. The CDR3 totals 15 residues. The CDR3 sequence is CAISESKRGIDTQYF.

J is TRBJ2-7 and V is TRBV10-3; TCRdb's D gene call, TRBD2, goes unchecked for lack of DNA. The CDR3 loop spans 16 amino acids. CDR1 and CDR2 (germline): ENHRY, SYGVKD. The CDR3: CAISVEASGRAGEQYF.

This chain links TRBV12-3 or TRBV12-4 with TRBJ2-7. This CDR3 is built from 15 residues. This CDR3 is CASSLIKGSSYEQYF.

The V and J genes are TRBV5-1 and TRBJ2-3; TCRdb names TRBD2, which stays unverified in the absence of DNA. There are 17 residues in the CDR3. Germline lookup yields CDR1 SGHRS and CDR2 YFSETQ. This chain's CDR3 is CASSPQPVGGRADTQYF.

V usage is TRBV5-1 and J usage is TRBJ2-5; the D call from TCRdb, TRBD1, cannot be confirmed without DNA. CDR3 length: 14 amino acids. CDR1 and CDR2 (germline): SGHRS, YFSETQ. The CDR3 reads CASSSGTVQETQYF.